This passage covers 12 T cell receptor beta chains from one sample sequenced in a study of blood T cell repertoires in COVID-19. TCRdb keeps only in-frame clones here, not all; method: immunoSEQ multiplex PCR. Among approximately 88,000 clones listed, over 60% were seen once. Material for sequencing was peripheral blood. These receptors were collected from a middle-aged man who had recovered from COVID-19.

The genes are TRBV7-2 and TRBJ2-7; perhaps TRBD1 as D (7 bases). This CDR3 has 14 amino acids. Germline CDR1 reads SGHTA; CDR2 reads FQGNSA. V dropped 4 bases and J dropped 1 base, with 11 bases sitting between them. This CDR3 is CASSSQGGSYEQYF. CDR3 in DNA: TGTGCCAGCAGCTCCCAGGGGGGTTCCTACGAGCAGTACTTC.

The V and J genes are TRBV18 and TRBJ1-2, with D perhaps matching TRBD1 (5 bases). The CDR3 has 14 residues. The ends were cut back, 3 bases at V and 4 bases at J, with 12 bases in the middle. The germline gives CDR1 KGHSH, CDR2 LQKENI. CDR3 residues: CASSPGGVGYGYTF. For the CDR3, the DNA is TGTGCCAGCTCACCCGGGGGGGTCGGCTATGGCTACACCTTC.

J is TRBJ2-7 and V is TRBV27; 7 positions agree with TRBD2. V shed 6 bases and J 4 bases; nucleotides not matched to a gene: 6. This CDR3 has 13 amino acids. Germline-derived CDR1 and CDR2 are MNHEY and SMNVEV (reference sequence). CDR3 protein: CASRGSGEYEQYF. In nucleotides, the CDR3 is TGTGCCAGCAGGGGAAGCGGGGAATACGAGCAGTACTTC.

This chain uses TRBV7-7 with TRBJ2-1; weak D call: TRBD2 (6 bases). Germline V lookup: CDR1 SSHAT, CDR2 FNYEAQ (reference sequence). This CDR3 contains 13 residues. With 8 bases removed from V and 7 bases from J, the gap between germline ends came to 15 bases. The CDR3 region is CASGRDFFNEQFF. The CDR3 DNA reads as TGTGCCAGCGGACGGGACTTCTTTAATGAGCAGTTCTTC.

The genes are TRBV6-6 and TRBJ1-1, with D uncertain. Per germline, CDR1 MNHNY and CDR2 SVGAGI (reference sequence). V was trimmed by 6 bases and J by 11 bases, leaving 13 bases between them. The CDR3 loop spans 11 amino acids. This CDR3 is CASSPQSQAFF. The CDR3 DNA is TGTGCCAGCAGCCCGCAATCCCAGGCTTTCTTT.

This clone has just one count. The chain uses TRBV5-6 and TRBJ1-2, with 7 bases matching TRBD1. J was trimmed by 2 bases and V by 0 bases; bases with no gene match: 4. Germline lookup yields CDR1 SGHDT and CDR2 YYEEEE. This CDR3 has 15 amino acids. The CDR3 sequence: CASSLVEGANYGYTF. The CDR3 DNA follows: TGTGCCAGCAGCTTGGTAGAGGGGGCGAACTATGGCTACACCTTC.

The gene calls are TRBV10-2 and TRBJ2-1, with 7 bases that match TRBD2. After removal of 6 bases from V and 8 bases from J, the junction contained 16 bases not matched to a gene. The CDR3 extends over 16 amino acids. Germline CDR1 is WSHSY and CDR2 is SAAADI. CDR3 nucleotides: TGCGCCAGCAGCACCTCGTCGTGGCGGGAGCACTATGAGCAGTTCTTC. Translated, it gives CASSTSSWREHYEQFF.

The J gene is TRBJ1-6, the V gene TRBV11-2; the match to TRBD1 covers 10 bases. From germline, CDR1 is SGHAT and CDR2 FQNNGV. The length of the CDR3 is 17 residues. V shed 5 bases, J shed 7 bases, and the junction held 11 bases outside the gene matches. CDR3 loop: CASSPLARTGGNSPLHF. CDR3 nucleotides: TGTGCCAGCAGCCCCCTGGCCCGGACAGGGGGGAATTCACCCCTCCACTTT.

The rearrangement links TRBV29-1 to TRBJ2-7; the D gene is possibly TRBD2 (5 bases). Germline V gives CDR1 SQVTM, CDR2 ANQGSEA. The CDR3 consists of 14 residues. V dropped 6 bases and J dropped 2 bases, with 17 bases sitting between them. CDR3 sequence: CSVLPGESPYEQYF. In DNA form, the CDR3 reads TGCAGCGTACTTCCCGGGGAAAGTCCCTACGAGCAGTACTTC.

The genes are TRBV12-3 or TRBV12-4 and TRBJ2-5; weak D call: TRBD1 (5 bases). The CDR3 runs to 13 residues. V shed 6 bases and J shed 4 bases, with 12 bases lying between them. The CDR3 sequence: CASRTWGGETQYF. DNA for the CDR3: TGTGCCAGCAGAACCTGGGGCGGAGAGACCCAGTACTTC.

The table lists this clone with a count of one. The chain employs TRBV7-3 and TRBJ2-5; tentatively, D is TRBD2 (6 bases). The V end lost 5 bases, the J end lost 6 bases, and 16 bases lay between the germline ends. Germline CDR1 SGHTA, CDR2 FQGTGA. CDR3 length: 14 amino acids. CDR3 residues: CASSPTRDVKTQYF. DNA of the CDR3: TGTGCCAGCAGCCCGACTAGGGACGTAAAGACCCAGTACTTC.

The DNA of the CDR3 is TGTGCCAGCAGCCAAGAAACTAGCGGGGGCCAACAAAACATTCAGTACTTC. It specifies CASSQETSGGQQNIQYF. This chain joins TRBV4-2 and TRBJ2-4; 11 nucleotides line up with TRBD2. This CDR3 comprises 17 residues. With V trimmed by 0 bases and J by 5 bases, 6 bases remained unmatched. Germline V lookup: CDR1 LGHNA, CDR2 YNFKEQ.